This passage covers 5 T cell receptor beta chains from one sample sequenced in a study of blood T cell repertoires in COVID-19. TCRdb keeps only in-frame clones here, not all; method: immunoSEQ multiplex PCR. Found here are roughly 200,000 clones, around three quarters of them singletons; the top ten hold 5.5% to 7%. The sample was peripheral blood. Every receptor here comes from a woman aged 65 to 85 with acute or convalescent COVID-19.

The chain couples TRBV9 to TRBJ1-2; a weak D match, TRBD1 (5 bases). The CDR3 covers 13 residues. Deletions cut 0 bases from V and 2 bases from J, with 5 bases between. The V gene's germline CDR1 is SGDLS and CDR2 YYNGEE. DNA for the CDR3: TGTGCCAGCAGCGTAGACAGGAACTATGGCTACACCTTC. It translates to CASSVDRNYGYTF.

This clone was counted ten times or more. The rearrangement links TRBV29-1 to TRBJ2-7, with D unresolved. This CDR3 is built from 11 residues. Germline loops: CDR1 SQVTM, CDR2 ANQGSEA. Trimming left V 7 bases short and J 0 bases short, with 7 bases between. DNA of the CDR3: TGCAGCGCTCGGAGCTCCTACGAGCAGTACTTC. This translates into CSARSSYEQYF.

This clone was picked up one time. The chain joins TRBV19 to TRBJ2-7; D is undetermined. The CDR3 consists of 12 residues. Germline V gene lookup returns CDR1 LNHDA and CDR2 SQIVND (reference sequence). Trimming pared 6 bases from V and 3 bases from J, leaving 9 bases between. CDR3 in amino acids: CASRASGYEQYF. The CDR3 coding sequence is TGTGCCAGTAGGGCCAGTGGCTACGAGCAGTACTTC.

This clone was detected only a few times. Other DNA sequences in the same sample also yield this CDR3. The chain combines TRBV10-3 with TRBJ1-3, with 7 nucleotides matching TRBD1. CDR1 ENHRY and CDR2 SYGVKD come from the germline V gene. The CDR3 totals 13 residues. The ends lost 10 bases at V and 2 bases at J; junction bases unmatched: 5. CDR3 nucleotide sequence: TGTGCCACCCGGACAGGAGCTGGAAACACCATATATTTT. As protein: CATRTGAGNTIYF.

This clone appeared a single time. The chain links TRBV15 to TRBJ1-2; 10 positions agree with TRBD1. In germline, CDR1 is LNHNV, CDR2 YYDKDF (reference sequence). The ends lost 0 bases at V and 3 bases at J; junction bases unmatched: 4. This CDR3 spans 16 amino acids. CDR3 nucleotides: TGTGCCACCAGCAGAGATAGACAGGGGGCAGACTATGGCTACACCTTC. Residues: CATSRDRQGADYGYTF.